These T cell receptor beta chains were read from a single sample in a study of OX40 agonist ivuxolimab in advanced cancers. Sequencing used immunoSEQ multiplex PCR; TCRdb keeps in-frame clones, though not all of them. The profile covers tens of thousands of clones, with about 89% appearing a single time and about 4% taken by the ten largest. The sample was CD4+ or CD8+ T cells sorted from blood, taken in a trial of the OX40 agonist ivuxolimab. The receptors were gathered from an adult with an advanced solid tumor such as melanoma, head and neck, liver or kidney cancer. The CDR3 runs from the conserved cysteine through the conserved F or W. The D gene is left open where the match is weak. The listing skips clone size in some rows; elsewhere it reads once, few, many or a size class.

d_gene	v_gene	j_gene	abundance	CDR3aa	CDR3nt
.	TRBV28	TRBJ1-1	.	CASSLNEDPDTEAFF	TGTGCCAGCAGTCTTAACGAGGACCCTGACACTGAAGCTTTCTTT
.	TRBV9	TRBJ2-3	few	CASSVYSAPRSTDTQYF	TGTGCCAGCAGCGTCTATAGCGCGCCCAGGAGCACAGATACGCAGTATTTT
.	TRBV30	TRBJ2-2	.	CAWSGGANTGELFF	TGTGCCTGGAGTGGAGGGGCGAACACCGGGGAGCTGTTTTTT
TRBD2	TRBV14	TRBJ2-5	.	CASSSTPGGQETQYF	TGTGCCAGCAGCTCTACTCCCGGGGGGCAAGAGACCCAGTACTTC
TRBD1	TRBV27	TRBJ2-1	.	CASSLSLGDRGFYEQFF	TGTGCCAGCAGTTTATCGTTAGGGGACAGGGGTTTCTATGAGCAGTTCTTC
.	TRBV5-1	TRBJ1-5	.	CASSLESSGLNQPQHF	TGCGCCAGCAGCTTGGAGTCCAGTGGCTTAAATCAGCCCCAGCATTTT
.	TRBV11-2	TRBJ1-3	.	CASSLAVRDTGNTIYF	TGTGCCAGCAGCTTAGCCGTCAGGGACACTGGAAACACCATATATTTT
TRBD2	TRBV5-4	TRBJ2-7	.	CASSLFYGERENEQYF	TGTGCCAGCAGCTTGTTTTACGGGGAGCGGGAGAACGAGCAGTACTTC
.	TRBV5-1	TRBJ2-5	.	CASSFSGTSRETQYF	TGCGCCAGCAGCTTTTCTGGGACGTCGCGTGAGACCCAGTACTTC
.	TRBV9	TRBJ2-6	.	CASSVDYGQISGANVLTF	TGTGCCAGCAGCGTAGACTACGGACAGATCTCTGGGGCCAACGTCCTGACTTTC
TRBD1	TRBV7-9	TRBJ2-5	.	CASSLVDRPLETQYF	TGTGCCAGCAGCTTAGTGGACAGGCCCCTAGAGACCCAGTACTTC
.	TRBV29-1	TRBJ2-7	.	CSHGGTSNTYEQYF	TGCAGCCACGGTGGGACATCGAACACCTACGAGCAGTACTTC
.	TRBV12-2	TRBJ2-5	.	CASRLSLSGPYQETQYF	TGTGCAAGTCGCTTATCACTTAGCGGCCCGTACCAAGAGACCCAGTACTTC
TRBD1	TRBV6-1	TRBJ1-6	.	CASSERTGWRGYNSPLHF	TGTGCCAGCAGTGAACGGACAGGATGGAGGGGCTATAATTCACCCCTCCACTTT
.	TRBV5-1	TRBJ2-5	once	CASSLVRAGGETQYF	TGCGCCAGCAGCTTGGTTAGGGCCGGGGGAGAGACCCAGTACTTC
TRBD1	TRBV7-6	TRBJ2-1	once	CASSSPEKTGGNEQFF	TGTGCCAGCAGCTCCCCTGAGAAAACAGGGGGCAATGAGCAGTTCTTC
TRBD2	TRBV2	TRBJ2-5	once	CASSETSGAFETQYF	TGTGCCAGCAGTGAAACTAGCGGGGCCTTTGAGACCCAGTACTTC
.	TRBV9	TRBJ1-2	.	CASSVAREGTDYGYTF	TGTGCCAGCAGCGTAGCGCGCGAGGGGACGGACTATGGCTACACCTTC
.	TRBV7-9	TRBJ2-1	.	CASSTRTSGSANEQFF	TGTGCCAGCAGCACCCGGACCTCAGGGAGCGCCAATGAGCAGTTCTTC
.	TRBV23-1	TRBJ2-5	.	CASSQQSDRTQYF	TGCGCCAGCAGTCAGCAGTCCGACAGGACCCAGTACTTC
TRBD2	TRBV7-6	TRBJ2-7	.	CASSAGLAVIYEQYF	TGTGCCAGCAGCGCGGGACTAGCGGTTATCTACGAGCAGTACTTC
.	TRBV11-2	TRBJ2-7	once	CASSLASGDISYEQYF	TGTGCCAGCAGCTTAGCGTCAGGGGACATCTCCTACGAGCAGTACTTC
TRBD1	TRBV6-5	TRBJ1-1	.	CASSYGTGGKGEAFF	TGTGCCAGCAGTTACGGGACAGGGGGTAAGGGAGAAGCTTTCTTT
.	TRBV9	TRBJ1-3	.	CASSVKGAGNTIYF	TGTGCCAGCAGCGTAAAAGGGGCTGGAAACACCATATATTTT
.	TRBV7-3	TRBJ1-1	.	CASSEDPGTEAFF	TGTGCCAGCAGCGAAGACCCCGGGACAGAAGCTTTCTTT
TRBD1	TRBV5-1	TRBJ1-4	.	CASSLGQGFEKLFF	TGCGCCAGCAGCCTCGGACAGGGTTTTGAAAAACTGTTTTTT
.	TRBV7-9	TRBJ1-3	.	CASSSSGPGNTIYF	TGTGCCAGCAGCTCGTCGGGTCCTGGAAACACCATATATTTT
.	TRBV5-1	TRBJ1-1	.	CASSWGVNTEAFF	TGCGCCAGCAGCTGGGGGGTGAACACTGAAGCTTTCTTT
TRBD1	TRBV28	TRBJ1-4	.	CASSKDREGEKLFF	TGTGCCAGCAGTAAAGACAGGGAGGGTGAAAAACTGTTTTTT
.	TRBV5-4	TRBJ1-2	.	CASSVDQGNYGYTF	TGTGCCAGCAGCGTCGATCAGGGCAACTATGGCTACACCTTC
.	TRBV5-6	TRBJ1-1	.	CASNFGGAGAFF	TGTGCCAGCAACTTTGGGGGGGCCGGAGCTTTCTTT
.	TRBV27	TRBJ1-1	.	CASSQGVMNTEAFF	TGTGCCAGTAGCCAAGGGGTGATGAACACTGAAGCTTTCTTT
TRBD1	TRBV28	TRBJ2-5	once	CASSLGTVRLRETQYF	TGTGCCAGCAGTTTAGGGACAGTCCGGTTGAGAGAGACCCAGTACTTC
.	TRBV5-4	TRBJ2-7	.	CASSLLGSVNEQYF	TGTGCCAGCAGCTTGTTAGGTTCAGTCAACGAGCAGTACTTC